Listed below are T cell receptor beta chains from one sample, sequenced in a study of radiotherapy plus CTLA-4 blockade in lung cancer. Profiled with immunoSEQ multiplex PCR; TCRdb holds only in-frame clones, not every one. This table holds 85,000 to 100,000 clones, about 88% found once. Specimen: peripheral blood, collected from a patient treated with radiotherapy plus ipilimumab. The origin of the receptors is a human donor with non-small cell lung cancer that progressed on radiotherapy plus ipilimumab. Each CDR3 is given with its conserved first and last residue. Each record gives: J gene, D gene, V gene, clone size, CDR3 protein, CDR3 DNA. D genes are given only for firm matches. Only some rows state a clone size, as once, few, many or a class for expanded clones.

>TRBJ2-1|TRBD1|TRBV6-4|NA
CASKPGQGNNEQFF
TGTGCCAGCAAACCGGGACAGGGAAACAATGAGCAGTTCTTC
>TRBJ1-6|NA|TRBV7-9|NA
CASSWGRANSPLHF
TGTGCCAGCAGCTGGGGGAGGGCTAATTCACCCCTCCACTTT
>TRBJ2-7|TRBD2|TRBV7-2|NA
CASSSSMVGGNEQYF
TGTGCCAGCAGCTCCAGTATGGTGGGGGGGAACGAGCAGTACTTC
>TRBJ2-2|NA|TRBV9|NA
CASRGDGTGELFF
TGTGCCAGCAGAGGGGACGGCACCGGGGAGCTGTTTTTT
>TRBJ1-4|TRBD1|TRBV11-2|NA
CASSPWDRGKEKLFF
TGTGCCAGCAGCCCTTGGGACAGGGGAAAGGAAAAACTGTTTTTT
>TRBJ1-2|TRBD1|TRBV6-6|medium-sized
CASSPGGPGYGYTF
TGTGCCAGCAGTCCAGGGGGCCCGGGCTATGGCTACACCTTC
>TRBJ2-3|NA|TRBV5-8|NA
CASSLRSRAPTDTQYF
TGTGCCAGCAGCCTCCGTAGCAGGGCCCCCACAGATACGCAGTATTTT
>TRBJ1-3|NA|TRBV6-6|few
CASLGLSGNTIYF
TGTGCCAGCCTGGGGCTCTCTGGAAACACCATATATTTT
>TRBJ2-7|TRBD1|TRBV5-6|NA
CASSLIGTGPIYEQYF
TGTGCCAGCAGCTTGATTGGGACAGGGCCCATCTACGAGCAGTACTTC
>TRBJ1-3|TRBD1|TRBV7-2|NA
CASKGDRYSGNTIYF
TGTGCTAGCAAAGGGGACAGATACTCTGGAAACACCATATATTTT
>TRBJ2-5|NA|TRBV7-9|once
CASSLPVEETQYF
TGTGCCAGCAGCTTACCAGTCGAGGAGACCCAGTACTTC
>TRBJ1-3|TRBD1|TRBV27|NA
CASSPTGGSGNTIYF
TGTGCCAGCAGTCCTACAGGGGGCTCTGGAAACACCATATATTTT
>TRBJ2-3|NA|TRBV11-3|NA
CASSHSRPRAGNTDTQYF
TGTGCCAGCAGCCACAGCAGGCCCAGGGCGGGCAACACAGATACGCAGTATTTT
>TRBJ1-2|NA|TRBV28|NA
CASSLRGGYGYTF
TGTGCCAGCAGTTTGCGGGGCGGGTATGGCTACACCTTC
>TRBJ2-7|NA|TRBV5-1|NA
CASSEGGSSYEQYF
TGCGCCAGCAGCGAAGGGGGGAGCTCCTACGAGCAGTACTTC
>TRBJ2-7|TRBD2|TRBV2|NA
CASRDSGGLSYEQYF
TGTGCCAGCAGGGATAGCGGGGGGCTTTCCTACGAGCAGTACTTC
>TRBJ2-2|NA|TRBV19|NA
CASSTGNSNTGELFF
TGTGCCAGTAGTACAGGGAACTCGAACACCGGGGAGCTGTTTTTT
>TRBJ1-1|TRBD1|TRBV9|NA
CASSVGQGNTEAFF
TGTGCCAGCAGCGTCGGACAGGGGAACACTGAAGCTTTCTTT
>TRBJ1-1|NA|TRBV7-9|NA
CASSARGSLNTEAFF
TGTGCCAGCAGCGCTCGGGGCAGTTTGAACACTGAAGCTTTCTTT
>TRBJ2-1|TRBD2|TRBV4-1|NA
CASSQPTSGRYNEQFF
TGCGCCAGCAGCCAACCGACTAGCGGGAGATACAATGAGCAGTTCTTC
>TRBJ1-6|NA|TRBV4-1|NA
CASSRVGWSYNSPLHF
TGCGCCAGCAGCCGGGTGGGGTGGTCCTATAATTCACCCCTCCACTTT
>TRBJ2-3|TRBD2|TRBV27|NA
CASSLVLAGGLDTQYF
TGTGCCAGCAGTTTAGTGCTAGCGGGAGGGCTGGATACGCAGTATTTT
>TRBJ2-3|TRBD2|TRBV9|NA
CASSESGGGIDTQYF
TGTGCCAGCAGCGAATCGGGAGGGGGTATAGATACGCAGTATTTT
>TRBJ1-1|NA|TRBV10-3|NA
CAISDLGGTTEAFF
TGTGCCATCAGTGATTTAGGGGGGACCACTGAAGCTTTCTTT
>TRBJ1-4|NA|TRBV6-1|NA
CASSSRATNEKLFF
TGTGCCAGCAGCTCAAGGGCAACTAATGAAAAACTGTTTTTT
>TRBJ2-7|TRBD2|TRBV19|NA
CASTGLAAYEQYF
TGTGCCAGTACGGGACTAGCGGCCTACGAGCAGTACTTC
>TRBJ1-1|NA|TRBV18|once
CASSFKKGEGSEAFF
TGTGCCAGCTCCTTCAAGAAGGGAGAGGGTTCTGAAGCTTTCTTT
>TRBJ1-2|TRBD1|TRBV5-1|NA
CASSWQGTGFSGYTF
TGCGCCAGCAGTTGGCAGGGGACAGGATTCAGCGGCTACACCTTC
>TRBJ2-5|NA|TRBV6-5|NA
CASSKGSTAPRTQYF
TGTGCCAGCAGTAAGGGATCGACAGCGCCCAGGACCCAGTACTTC
>TRBJ2-3|NA|TRBV19|NA
CASSTPGISTDTQYF
TGTGCCAGTAGTACCCCCGGCATTAGCACAGATACGCAGTATTTT
>TRBJ1-4|NA|TRBV28|NA
CASGPAGGGNEKLFF
TGTGCCAGCGGGCCCGCCGGGGGCGGGAATGAAAAACTGTTTTTT
>TRBJ2-7|TRBD2|TRBV11-2|NA
CASSLAAGGSYEQYF
TGTGCCAGCAGCTTAGCGGCGGGGGGATCCTACGAGCAGTACTTC
>TRBJ2-1|TRBD2|TRBV29-1|NA
CSVRQGGLLSEQFF
TGCAGCGTCCGGCAGGGAGGGCTCCTTAGCGAGCAGTTCTTC
>TRBJ2-2|TRBD2|TRBV18|NA
CASSPVLAGGTGELFF
TGTGCCAGCTCACCAGTACTAGCGGGAGGCACCGGGGAGCTGTTTTTT
>TRBJ2-1|TRBD2|TRBV28|NA
CASSLSNLAGANNEQFF
TGTGCCAGCAGTTTGTCCAACCTAGCGGGGGCTAACAATGAGCAGTTCTTC
>TRBJ2-7|NA|TRBV6-5|NA
CASSYSVSVPYEQYF
TGTGCCAGCAGTTACTCGGTTTCTGTCCCCTACGAGCAGTACTTC
>TRBJ2-2|NA|TRBV18|NA
CASSPFSGNTGELFF
TGTGCCAGCTCACCATTTTCCGGAAACACCGGGGAGCTGTTTTTT
>TRBJ2-5|NA|TRBV29-1|NA
CSVQLETQYF
TGCAGCGTTCAATTAGAGACCCAGTACTTC
>TRBJ2-7|NA|TRBV6-5|NA
CASSKLDGYEQYF
TGTGCCAGCAGTAAACTTGACGGGTACGAGCAGTACTTC
>TRBJ2-3|TRBD2|TRBV6-6|NA
CASSYLGGGTDTQYF
TGTGCCAGCAGTTACCTGGGGGGGGGCACAGATACGCAGTATTTT
>TRBJ1-2|NA|TRBV5-8|NA
CASSGWGIHREGYTF
TGTGCCAGCAGCGGATGGGGGATACACAGGGAAGGCTACACCTTC
>TRBJ2-7|NA|TRBV6-5|NA
CASSSGIRRYF
TGTGCCAGCTCCTCGGGGATTCGAAGGTACTTC
>TRBJ1-4|NA|TRBV9|once
CVSSPTGGSHEKLFF
TGTGTCAGCAGCCCCACAGGCGGGAGCCATGAAAAACTGTTTTTT
>TRBJ2-7|NA|TRBV7-8|NA
CASTGRDSYEQYF
TGTGCCAGCACGGGCAGGGACTCCTACGAGCAGTACTTC
>TRBJ2-1|TRBD2|TRBV5-6|NA
CASSFAPSGRANVYNEQFF
TGTGCCAGCAGCTTCGCGCCCAGCGGGAGGGCCAATGTCTACAATGAGCAGTTCTTC
>TRBJ2-1|TRBD2|TRBV5-4|NA
CASSSGLAGINEQFF
TGTGCCAGCAGCTCGGGACTAGCGGGGATCAATGAGCAGTTCTTC
>TRBJ2-7|TRBD1|TRBV2|NA
CASRPRTGLTYEQYF
TGTGCCAGCAGACCACGGACAGGGCTCACCTACGAGCAGTACTTC
>TRBJ1-2|NA|TRBV6-5|NA
CASRRDRRGYTF
TGTGCCAGCAGGCGAGACAGGCGTGGCTACACCTTC
>TRBJ1-4|NA|TRBV5-1|NA
CASSLGGANEKLFF
TGCGCCAGCAGCTTGGGAGGGGCTAATGAAAAACTGTTTTTT
>TRBJ2-7|TRBD1|TRBV10-3|NA
CAISERGTGATYEQYF
TGTGCCATCAGTGAGAGAGGGACAGGGGCTACCTACGAGCAGTACTTC
>TRBJ1-5|NA|TRBV19|NA
CASSIPGYSNQPQHF
TGTGCCAGTAGTATCCCGGGTTATAGCAATCAGCCCCAGCATTTT
>TRBJ2-7|NA|TRBV2|NA
CATESRYEQYF
TGTGCCACCGAGAGTCGGTACGAGCAGTACTTC
>TRBJ1-2|TRBD1|TRBV4-1|NA
CASSPGTGILGYTF
TGCGCCAGCAGCCCCGGGACAGGGATTTTGGGCTACACCTTC
>TRBJ2-6|NA|TRBV27|once
CASSLSRGALGANVLTF
TGTGCCAGCAGTTTAAGCAGGGGGGCGCTTGGGGCCAACGTCCTGACTTTC
>TRBJ2-3|NA|TRBV7-2|NA
CASSLLRLGGTDTQYF
TGTGCCAGCAGCTTACTACGGCTGGGGGGCACAGATACGCAGTATTTT
>TRBJ2-5|TRBD1|TRBV5-1|NA
CASSSGTGGKETQYF
TGCGCCAGCAGCTCTGGGACAGGGGGCAAAGAGACCCAGTACTTC